Following are 28 T cell receptor beta chains from one sample sequenced in a study of OX40 agonist ivuxolimab in advanced cancers. Using immunoSEQ multiplex PCR, the repertoire was profiled, and TCRdb retains in-frame clones only, with some absent. This table has fewer than 85,000 clones, over 75% appearing once. Sequenced material: CD4+ or CD8+ T cells sorted from blood, taken in a trial of the OX40 agonist ivuxolimab. The receptors shown here come from an adult with an advanced solid tumor such as melanoma, head and neck, liver or kidney cancer.

This clone has only a few counts. The rearrangement uses TRBV6-6 and TRBJ1-5; D gene ambiguous. There are 13 residues in the CDR3. V lost 6 bases, J lost 5 bases, and 11 bases lay in between. Germline V gene data show CDR1 as MNHNY and CDR2 as SVGAGI (reference sequence). In nucleotides, the CDR3 is TGTGCCAGCAGCTTTCTCGGTGATCAGCCCCAGCATTTT. Its translation: CASSFLGDQPQHF.

The chain has TRBV11-2 and TRBJ1-2; 7 bases line up with TRBD1. Per the germline V gene, CDR1 is SGHAT and CDR2 is FQNNGV. CDR3 length equals 14 residues. V was clipped by 1 base and J by 6 bases; unmatched bases: 5. The CDR3 nucleotides read TGTGCCAGCAGCTTAGCACAGGGGAGGGATGGCTACACCTTC. Translating it yields CASSLAQGRDGYTF.

The chain uses TRBV6-5 and TRBJ1-1; D might be TRBD1 (5 bases). V was shortened by 5 bases and J by 4 bases, with 8 bases between the two germline ends. Germline V gene lookup returns CDR1 MNHEY and CDR2 SVGAGI. This CDR3 has 12 amino acids. CDR3 in amino acids: CASSTGGTEAFF. Here the CDR3 DNA reads TGTGCCAGCAGTACCGGGGGCACTGAAGCTTTCTTT.

The V and J genes are TRBV30 and TRBJ1-1, with 12 nucleotides matching TRBD1. Germline CDR1 is GTSNPN and CDR2 is SVGIG (reference sequence). With 5 bases clipped from V and 4 bases from J, the junction kept 14 bases outside the gene matches. This CDR3 region has 17 residues. The CDR3 sequence: CAWQNGDRGRAATEAFF. The CDR3, as DNA: TGTGCCTGGCAAAACGGGGACAGGGGGCGCGCCGCCACTGAAGCTTTCTTT.

About this clone: Other DNA sequences in the sample encode the same CDR3. The chain uses TRBV7-2 and TRBJ1-6; TRBD1 agrees at 12 bases. Germline assignment: CDR1 SGHTA and CDR2 FQGNSA. The CDR3 extends over 16 amino acids. The ends lost 2 bases at V and 10 bases at J; junction bases unmatched: 6. The CDR3 is CASSLLWDRGQSPLHF. The CDR3 DNA reads TGTGCCAGCAGCTTATTGTGGGACAGGGGGCAGTCACCCCTCCACTTT.

This clone turned up a few times. This sequence joins TRBV11-2 and TRBJ2-4; maybe TRBD2 (6 bases). CDR1 is SGHAT, CDR2 FQNNGV, per germline. The CDR3 has 18 amino acids. The V and J ends lost 0 bases and 0 bases respectively, with 15 bases between them. Here the CDR3 reads CASSLDRPGGAAKNIQYF. CDR3 DNA: TGTGCCAGCAGCTTAGATCGGCCGGGCGGGGCAGCCAAAAACATTCAGTACTTC. Looking up the rest from reference TRBV11-2 and TRBJ2-4 gives the full variable domain: EAGVAQSPRYKIIEKRQSVAFWCNPISGHATLYWYQQILGQGPKLLIQFQNNGVVDDSQLPKDRFSAERLKGVDSTLKIQPAKLEDSAVYLCASSLDRPGGAAKNIQYFGAGTRLSVL.

This chain joins TRBV16 and TRBJ1-1; D remains unclear. Germline V CDR1 and CDR2: KGHSY, FQNENV. The length of the CDR3 is 13 residues. Trimming left V 0 bases short and J 1 base short, with 3 bases between. The CDR3 here is CASSQSENTEAFF. The DNA of the CDR3 is TGTGCCAGCAGCCAATCCGAGAACACTGAAGCTTTCTTT.

V gene TRBV6-5 combines with J gene TRBJ1-1, with 9 positions matching TRBD1. CDR3 length: 15 residues. With 0 bases clipped from V and 7 bases from J, the junction kept 6 bases outside the gene matches. CDR1 and CDR2 (germline): MNHEY, SVGAGI. This CDR3 is CASSYSLQGAGEAFF. The CDR3 nucleotides read TGTGCCAGCAGTTACTCGCTACAGGGGGCTGGTGAAGCTTTCTTT.

This clone appeared once. The rearrangement joins TRBV14 to TRBJ1-2; D is unresolved. CDR1 is SGHDN and CDR2 is FVKESK in the germline V gene. Between the trimmed V and J ends, which lost 4 bases and 0 bases, there was a span of 15 bases. This CDR3 region has 16 residues. The DNA of the CDR3 is TGTGCCAGCAGCCTTAAGTCTGACACCACTAACTATGGCTACACCTTC. Its translation: CASSLKSDTTNYGYTF.

The chain links TRBV2 to TRBJ2-3, with unresolved D. Germline V gene lookup returns CDR1 SNHLY and CDR2 FYNNEI. V lost 3 bases to trimming and J lost 7 bases, with 5 bases between them. CDR3 length: 11 amino acids. This chain's CDR3 is CASSESNTQYF. Written as DNA, the CDR3 is TGTGCCAGCAGTGAGTCTAATACGCAGTATTTT.

CDR3 loop: CASRRTSGVSTDTQYF. CDR3 in DNA: TGTGCCAGCAGGAGGACTAGCGGGGTCAGCACAGATACGCAGTATTTT. The chain couples TRBV2 to TRBJ2-3, with 12 bases aligning to TRBD2. V shed 6 bases, J shed 0 bases, and the junction held 4 bases outside the gene matches. This CDR3 spans 16 amino acids. Germline V gene lookup returns CDR1 SNHLY and CDR2 FYNNEI.

The chain employs TRBV6-6 and TRBJ1-1; D is undetermined. This CDR3 contains 13 residues. Deletions cut 3 bases from V and 10 bases from J, with 15 bases between. Germline V gene sequence: CDR1 MNHNY, CDR2 SVGAGI (reference sequence). The CDR3 loop reads CASSYDRNGAAFF. In DNA form, the CDR3 reads TGTGCCAGCAGTTATGATCGGAACGGCGCAGCTTTCTTT.

V and J are TRBV5-5 and TRBJ2-7, with 7 nucleotides matching TRBD2. The junction had 11 bases not matched to a gene; V was cut back by 2 bases and J by 3 bases. The CDR3 loop spans 16 amino acids. Germline CDR1 reads SGHKS; CDR2 reads YYEKEE (reference sequence). The CDR3 bases are TGTGCCAGCAGCTTTAGAGGACTAGTAAGTAGCTACGAGCAGTACTTC. Residues: CASSFRGLVSSYEQYF.

The chain uses TRBV5-6 and TRBJ1-2, with D possibly being TRBD1 (5 bases). V dropped 4 bases and J dropped 4 bases, with 17 bases sitting between them. The CDR3 extends over 15 amino acids. Germline-derived CDR1 and CDR2 are SGHDT and YYEEEE. This CDR3 reads CASSPDLLQGYGYTF. CDR3 DNA: TGTGCCAGCAGCCCGGACCTCCTCCAGGGCTATGGCTACACCTTC.

The rearrangement links TRBV5-6 to TRBJ1-1; no definite D call. The CDR3 length is 16 residues. Germline V gene lookup returns CDR1 SGHDT and CDR2 YYEEEE. The ends were cut back, 3 bases at V and 0 bases at J, with 15 bases in the middle. The CDR3 DNA sequence: TGTGCCAGCAGCTGGGGTGGCGGCAGGATGAACACTGAAGCTTTCTTT. Its protein is CASSWGGGRMNTEAFF.

This chain uses TRBV4-3 with TRBJ2-2; D possibly corresponds to TRBD2 (5 bases). The germline V gene has CDR1 LGHNA and CDR2 YSLEER. V was cut by 0 bases and J by 2 bases, with 7 bases left in between. The CDR3 runs 15 residues. The CDR3 nucleotides read TGCGCCAGCAGCCAAGAGGGAGTAAACACCGGGGAGCTGTTTTTT. Protein: CASSQEGVNTGELFF.

The chain joins TRBV11-2 to TRBJ1-2, with TRBD1 identical over 10 bases. The V gene's germline CDR1 is SGHAT and CDR2 FQNNGV. The CDR3 has 14 amino acids. With 6 bases clipped from V and 8 bases from J, the junction kept 9 bases outside the gene matches. The CDR3 sequence: CASSLTGTGEGYTF. CDR3 DNA sequence: TGTGCCAGCAGTTTAACCGGGACAGGGGAGGGCTACACCTTC. The whole variable domain, filled in from reference TRBV11-2 and TRBJ1-2, reads EAGVAQSPRYKIIEKRQSVAFWCNPISGHATLYWYQQILGQGPKLLIQFQNNGVVDDSQLPKDRFSAERLKGVDSTLKIQPAKLEDSAVYLCASSLTGTGEGYTFGSGTRLTVV.

The chain carries TRBV10-3 and TRBJ2-7; D tentatively fits TRBD1 or TRBD2 (7 bases each). Germline V gene data show CDR1 as ENHRY and CDR2 as SYGVKD. The ends were cut back, 2 bases at V and 2 bases at J, with 13 bases in the middle. CDR3 length equals 15 residues. The CDR3 bases are TGTGCCATCAGTGAGAGGGCAGGGGGGGCCTACGAGCAGTACTTC. This gives the protein CAISERAGGAYEQYF.

The chain has TRBV7-6 and TRBJ2-2; weak D call: TRBD1 (5 bases). Germline loops: CDR1 SGHVS, CDR2 FNYEAQ. This CDR3 is 17 amino acids long. The ends were cut back, 5 bases at V and 1 base at J, with 17 bases in the middle. The CDR3 spells CASSPHQTGQNTGELFF. CDR3 DNA sequence: TGTGCCAGCAGCCCTCACCAAACCGGACAGAACACCGGGGAGCTGTTTTTT.

This clone was seen only once. Here the CDR3 reads CASSVDGPSGANVLTF. In DNA form, the CDR3 reads TGTGCCAGCAGCGTAGATGGTCCCTCTGGGGCCAACGTCCTGACTTTC. The rearrangement links TRBV9 to TRBJ2-6; unclear D gene. The CDR3 spans 16 residues. Germline values: CDR1 SGDLS, CDR2 YYNGEE. The V end lost 0 bases, the J end lost 0 bases, and 7 bases lay between the germline ends.

V gene TRBV5-5 combines with J gene TRBJ2-7; TRBD2 matches 7 bases. Germline V gene lookup returns CDR1 SGHKS and CDR2 YYEKEE (reference sequence). J gave up 2 bases and V 0 bases, and 2 bases lay outside the gene matches. The CDR3 is made up of 14 amino acids. CDR3 amino acids: CASSLGEGPYEQYF. CDR3 bases: TGTGCCAGCAGCTTGGGGGAGGGGCCCTACGAGCAGTACTTC.

Here the CDR3 reads CASSPTGPNTEAFF. The CDR3 DNA is TGCGCCAGCAGCCCGACAGGTCCGAACACTGAAGCTTTCTTT. The V call is TRBV5-1, the J call TRBJ1-1; D is possibly TRBD1 (6 bases). Germline V gives CDR1 SGHRS, CDR2 YFSETQ. The ends were cut back, 4 bases at V and 1 base at J, with 11 bases in the middle. CDR3 length: 14 amino acids.

This chain links TRBV21-1 with TRBJ1-2; the DNA was not compared with TRBD1, the D call given in the table. TRBV21-1 constitutes a pseudogene. This CDR3 has 16 residues. In DNA form, the CDR3 reads TGTGCCAGCAGCAAACCGCAGACAGGGGCTAACTATGGCTACACCTTC. Encoded protein: CASSKPQTGANYGYTF.

The chain employs TRBV19 and TRBJ1-4; D unclear. This CDR3 comprises 16 residues. V was shortened by 6 bases and J by 0 bases, with 14 bases between the two germline ends. Per the germline V gene, CDR1 is LNHDA and CDR2 is SQIVND (reference sequence). CDR3 residues: CASSLQRPTTNEKLFF. The CDR3 region has the DNA TGTGCCAGTAGCTTACAGAGACCAACAACTAATGAAAAACTGTTTTTT. Filled out from reference TRBV19 and TRBJ1-4, the complete variable domain reads DGGITQSPKYLFRKEGQNVTLSCEQNLNHDAMYWYRQDPGQGLRLIYYSQIVNDFQKGDIAEGYSVSREKKESFPLTVTSAQKNPTAFYLCASSLQRPTTNEKLFFGSGTQLSVL.

The chain is built from TRBV5-1 and TRBJ2-5, with TRBD2 matching 12 bases. Looked up from germline, CDR1 is SGHRS and CDR2 is YFSETQ. This CDR3 has 16 residues. After removal of 4 bases from V and 5 bases from J, the junction contained 9 bases not matched to a gene. The CDR3 here is CASSEPSGGAWETQYF. CDR3 coding DNA: TGCGCCAGCAGCGAACCTAGCGGGGGGGCCTGGGAGACCCAGTACTTC.

This chain uses TRBV18 with TRBJ2-5; 8 nucleotides match TRBD1. Per germline, CDR1 KGHSH and CDR2 LQKENI. The CDR3 is made up of 14 amino acids. J was trimmed by 7 bases and V by 3 bases; bases with no gene match: 7. The CDR3 region is CASSPRQGQVTQYF. For the CDR3, the DNA is TGTGCCAGCTCACCGAGACAGGGACAGGTGACCCAGTACTTC.

This chain connects TRBV19 to TRBJ2-2; 7 bases fit TRBD1. Germline CDR1 is LNHDA and CDR2 is SQIVND (reference sequence). Trimming removed 8 bases from V and 7 bases from J; junction bases left unmatched: 10. This CDR3 region has 14 residues. CDR3 sequence: CASARIQGNGELFF. CDR3 bases: TGTGCCAGTGCGCGAATACAGGGGAACGGGGAGCTGTTTTTT.

This CDR3 reads CASSPPGFTGELFF. CDR3 DNA: TGTGCCAGCAGTCCCCCGGGGTTCACCGGGGAGCTGTTTTTT. The chain is built from TRBV28 and TRBJ2-2, with TRBD2 as a possible D gene (5 bases). The CDR3 is 14 residues long. V lost 5 bases and J 4 bases, leaving 11 bases between the germline ends. The V gene's germline CDR1 is MDHEN and CDR2 SYDVKM.